This T cell receptor (beta chain) appears in the sequencing data of a study of Tregs in tolerant kidney transplant recipients. Study-level information: Mixed chimerism was transient after nonmyeloablative marrow transplants from related graft donors. Study-wide results and caveats: Tolerant patients' donor-specific Tregs expanded beyond overall Tregs, suggesting antigen-driven growth. Few patients were studied, so findings need validation in larger groups.

A single count supports this clone. Its antigen is unknown. Thawed PBMCs were FACS-sorted into unstimulated CD4+CD25+CD127- regulatory T cells, CD4+CD25- non-regulatory cells, CD4 and CD8 cells. The data were produced by immunoSEQ multiplex PCR, yet TCRdb's version contains in-frame clones alone and is incomplete. Here the sample spans approximately 66,000 clones, 70% to 90% being singletons. The sample here was Tregs from blood, taken before the transplant. This TCR derives from a human donor who received a combined kidney and bone marrow transplant.

The CDR3 region is CASSEPSAVSPDTQYF. In DNA, the CDR3 is TGCGCCAGCAGCGAACCTAGCGCCGTGAGCCCAGATACGCAGTATTTT. The gene calls are TRBV10-2 and TRBJ2-3; a possible D gene is TRBD2 (6 bases). Trimming removed 6 bases from V and 4 bases from J, with 20 bases in between. CDR1 is WSHSY and CDR2 is SAAADI in the germline V gene. The CDR3 has 16 residues.